This TCR beta chain stems from a study of T-cell reconstitution after alpha-beta-depleted transplantation in children. This CDR3 spans 17 amino acids. The V end was cut by 5 bases, the J end by 5 bases, with 23 bases between. From germline, CDR1 is SGHRS and CDR2 YFSETQ. A library of TCRbeta sequences, prepared with unique molecular identifiers, was generated. Each CDR3 protein gets one entry after TCRdb re-called the PCR reads with MiXCR. The table has hundreds of thousands of distinct CDR3 sequences, around 9.5% seen once. The starting material was PBMCs from the stem cell graft donor, obtained from the stem cell graft. The receptor was isolated from a human donor who donated a stem cell graft to a child with acute lymphoblastic leukemia. J is TRBJ2-1 and V is TRBV5-1; weak D call: TRBD2 (5 bases). CDR3 bases: TGCGCCAGCAGATCCCACGCCGGATCCGGGGTCGACAATGAGCAGTTCTTC. Its translation is CASRSHAGSGVDNEQFF.